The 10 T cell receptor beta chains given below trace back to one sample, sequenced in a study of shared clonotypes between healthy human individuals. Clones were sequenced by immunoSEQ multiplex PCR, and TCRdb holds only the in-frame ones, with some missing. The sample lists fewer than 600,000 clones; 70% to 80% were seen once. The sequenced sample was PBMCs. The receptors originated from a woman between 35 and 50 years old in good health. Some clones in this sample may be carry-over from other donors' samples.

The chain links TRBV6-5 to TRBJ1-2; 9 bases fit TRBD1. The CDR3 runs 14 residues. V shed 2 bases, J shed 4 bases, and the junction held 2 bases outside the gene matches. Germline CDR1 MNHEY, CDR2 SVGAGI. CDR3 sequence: CASSYTGQGYGYTF. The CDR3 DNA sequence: TGTGCCAGCAGTTACACGGGACAGGGCTATGGCTACACCTTC.

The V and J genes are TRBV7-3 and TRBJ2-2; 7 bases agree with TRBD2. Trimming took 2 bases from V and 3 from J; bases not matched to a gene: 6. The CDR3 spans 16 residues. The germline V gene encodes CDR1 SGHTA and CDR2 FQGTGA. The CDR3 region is CASSLRSGLYTGELFF. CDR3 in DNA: TGTGCCAGCAGCTTACGTAGCGGGCTGTACACCGGGGAGCTGTTTTTT.

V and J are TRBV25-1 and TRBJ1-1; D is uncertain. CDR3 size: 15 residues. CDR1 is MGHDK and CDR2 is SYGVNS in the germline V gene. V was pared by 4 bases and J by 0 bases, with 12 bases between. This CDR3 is CASSGGGGMNTEAFF. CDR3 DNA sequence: TGTGCCAGCAGTGGAGGTGGAGGGATGAACACTGAAGCTTTCTTT.

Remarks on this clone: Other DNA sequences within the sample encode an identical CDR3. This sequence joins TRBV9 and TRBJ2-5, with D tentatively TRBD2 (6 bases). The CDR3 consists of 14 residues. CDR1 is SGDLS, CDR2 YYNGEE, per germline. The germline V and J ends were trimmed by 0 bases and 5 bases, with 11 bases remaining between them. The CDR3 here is CASSVGLVGETQYF. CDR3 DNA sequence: TGTGCCAGCAGCGTAGGACTAGTTGGTGAGACCCAGTACTTC.

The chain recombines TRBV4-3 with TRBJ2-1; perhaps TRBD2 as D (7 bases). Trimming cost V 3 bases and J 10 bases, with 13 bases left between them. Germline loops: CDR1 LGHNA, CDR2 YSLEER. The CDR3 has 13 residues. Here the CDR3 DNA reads TGCGCCAGCAGCCAGAGGGGGGGTGAGGAGCAGTTCTTC. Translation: CASSQRGGEEQFF.

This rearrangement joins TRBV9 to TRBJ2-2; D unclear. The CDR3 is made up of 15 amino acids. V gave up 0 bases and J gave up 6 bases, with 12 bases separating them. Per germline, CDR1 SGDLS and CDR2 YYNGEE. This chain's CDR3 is CASSVATVLAGELFF. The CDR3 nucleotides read TGTGCCAGCAGCGTAGCTACGGTTTTAGCCGGGGAGCTGTTTTTT. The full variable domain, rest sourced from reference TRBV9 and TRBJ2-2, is DSGVTQTPKHLITATGQRVTLRCSPRSGDLSVYWYQQSLDQGLQFLIQYYNGEERAKGNILERFSAQQFPDLHSELNLSSLELGDSALYFCASSVATVLAGELFFGEGSRLTVL.

The CDR3 reads CASGGQNSGNTIYF. The CDR3 nucleotides are TGTGCCAGTGGAGGACAGAACTCTGGAAACACCATATATTTT. The rearrangement uses TRBV19 and TRBJ1-3; a possible D gene is TRBD1 (6 bases). The V and J ends lost 8 bases and 0 bases respectively, with 11 bases between them. Germline loops: CDR1 LNHDA, CDR2 SQIVND (reference sequence). There are 14 residues in the CDR3. The full variable domain, rest sourced from reference TRBV19 and TRBJ1-3, is DGGITQSPKYLFRKEGQNVTLSCEQNLNHDAMYWYRQDPGQGLRLIYYSQIVNDFQKGDIAEGYSVSREKKESFPLTVTSAQKNPTAFYLCASGGQNSGNTIYFGEGSWLTVV.

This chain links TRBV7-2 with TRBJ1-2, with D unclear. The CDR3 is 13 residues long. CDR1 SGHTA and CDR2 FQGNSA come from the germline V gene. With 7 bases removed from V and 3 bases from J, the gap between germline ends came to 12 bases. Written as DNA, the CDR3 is TGTGCCAGCATTACCAATAGCTACTATGGCTACACCTTC. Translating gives CASITNSYYGYTF.

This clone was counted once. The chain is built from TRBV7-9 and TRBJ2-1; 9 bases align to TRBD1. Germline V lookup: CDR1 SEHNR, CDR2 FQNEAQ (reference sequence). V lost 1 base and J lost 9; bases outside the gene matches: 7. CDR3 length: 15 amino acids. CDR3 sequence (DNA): TGTGCCAGCAGCTTAGAACTCGGACAGGGGACTGAGCAGTTCTTC. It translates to CASSLELGQGTEQFF.

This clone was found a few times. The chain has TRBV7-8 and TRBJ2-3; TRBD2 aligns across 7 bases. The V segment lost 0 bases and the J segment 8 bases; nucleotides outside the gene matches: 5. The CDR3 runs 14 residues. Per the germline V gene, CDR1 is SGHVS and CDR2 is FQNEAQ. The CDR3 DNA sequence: TGTGCCAGCAGCTTAGCTGGGAGGGCCGGTACGCAGTATTTT. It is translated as CASSLAGRAGTQYF.